In its sample, the clone carrying this TCR beta chain was seen a few times. These data come from a study of blood T cell repertoires in COVID-19. Study summary: Acute and convalescent COVID-19 samples came from the United States, Italy and Spain. T cells, B-cell-depleted T cells, or PBMCs provided the cDNA or gDNA that served as material.

CDR3 size: 17 residues. Trimming took 4 bases from V and 4 from J; bases not matched to a gene: 8. Germline V gene sequence: CDR1 MNHEY, CDR2 SMNVEV (reference sequence). The authors' processing: Reference gene primer amplification yielded estimated nucleated cell counts. Profiled with immunoSEQ multiplex PCR; TCRdb holds only in-frame clones, not every one. V and J calls and clone size are given by that table; D and trimming were obtained from the DNA. The sample yields 40,000 to 50,000 clones, over 75% seen once. This chain connects TRBV27 to TRBJ1-3; 12 positions match TRBD1. Material: peripheral blood. This TCR was recovered from a human donor in a cohort sampled during active COVID-19. The CDR3: CASSSLGQGAGGNTIYF. In nucleotides, the CDR3 is TGTGCCAGCAGTTCCTTGGGACAGGGGGCGGGAGGAAACACCATATATTTT.